Each of the 10 T cell receptor beta chains below was sequenced from the same sample in a study of OX40 agonist ivuxolimab in advanced cancers. The table came from immunoSEQ multiplex PCR; TCRdb's copy has only in-frame clones and leaves some out. The sample shows about 14,000 clones, roughly 77% of them seen only once. The sequencing used CD4+ or CD8+ T cells sorted from blood, collected in a trial of the OX40 agonist ivuxolimab. The receptors were sampled from an adult with an advanced solid tumor such as melanoma, head and neck, liver or kidney cancer.

The rearrangement joins TRBV4-1 to TRBJ2-7; no reliable D call. Germline values: CDR1 MGHRA, CDR2 YSYEKL. V was clipped by 7 bases and J by 0 bases, with 7 bases between them. CDR3 length: 12 amino acids. CDR3 loop: CASKGSSYEQYF. In nucleotides, the CDR3 is TGCGCCAGCAAGGGCAGCTCCTACGAGCAGTACTTC.

V gene TRBV7-6 combines with J gene TRBJ2-7; TRBD1 is a possible D gene (6 bases). V was clipped by 2 bases and J by 4 bases, with 18 bases between them. This CDR3 has 16 amino acids. Germline V gene data show CDR1 as SGHVS and CDR2 as FNYEAQ. The DNA of the CDR3 is TGTGCCAGCAGCTTAAGAGGGGGACAAGCTGGATACGAGCAGTACTTC. The encoded protein is CASSLRGGQAGYEQYF.

The chain uses TRBV4-3 and TRBJ1-1; tentative D call: TRBD1 (5 bases). Per the germline V gene, CDR1 is LGHNA and CDR2 is YSLEER. V lost 2 bases and J 0 bases, leaving 13 bases between the germline ends. CDR3 length: 16 residues. The chain's CDR3 is CASSQKPRQMNTEAFF. The CDR3 nucleotides read TGCGCCAGCAGCCAAAAACCCCGACAGATGAACACTGAAGCTTTCTTT.

This clone has only one observation. The chain has TRBV7-8 and TRBJ2-5, with 13 bases fitting TRBD2. CDR1 SGHVS and CDR2 FQNEAQ come from the germline V gene. Trimming removed 4 bases from V and 4 bases from J; junction bases left unmatched: 12. The CDR3 sequence is 18 residues long. The CDR3 here is CASSSHGARTSGGETQYF. CDR3 bases: TGTGCCAGCAGCTCTCACGGGGCTAGGACTAGCGGGGGAGAGACCCAGTACTTC. Variable domain in full (rest from reference TRBV7-8 and TRBJ2-5): GAGVSQSPRYKVAKRGQDVALRCDPISGHVSLFWYQQALGQGPEFLTYFQNEAQLDKSGLPSDRFFAERPEGSVSTLKIQRTQQEDSAVYLCASSSHGARTSGGETQYFGPGTRLLVL.

The chain is built from TRBV4-3 and TRBJ2-3; 13 bases are shared with TRBD2. Per the germline V gene, CDR1 is LGHNA and CDR2 is YSLEER. Trimming cost V 4 bases and J 5 bases; bases outside gene matches: 9. There are 17 residues in the CDR3. The CDR3 region is CASSPRLAGGPGDTQYF. The CDR3 DNA follows: TGCGCCAGCAGCCCTCGACTAGCGGGAGGTCCCGGAGATACGCAGTATTTT.

The rearrangement joins TRBV27 to TRBJ2-1; D not certain. V was pared by 6 bases and J by 4 bases, with 7 bases between. The CDR3 has 12 amino acids. Germline V gene sequence: CDR1 MNHEY, CDR2 SMNVEV (reference sequence). The chain's CDR3 is CASSRLYNEQFF. DNA of the CDR3: TGTGCCAGCAGCAGGCTTTACAATGAGCAGTTCTTC.

The chain has TRBV4-3 and TRBJ1-1; TRBD1 might be the D (6 bases). The germline V and J ends were trimmed by 5 bases and 2 bases, with 15 bases remaining between them. CDR3 length: 15 amino acids. The germline gives CDR1 LGHNA, CDR2 YSLEER. The CDR3 loop reads CASSSTNRVNTEAFF. The CDR3 DNA is TGCGCCAGCAGCTCTACTAACAGGGTTAACACTGAAGCTTTCTTT.

The rearrangement joins TRBV5-6 to TRBJ1-4; D is undetermined. Germline V gives CDR1 SGHDT, CDR2 YYEEEE. Trimming cost V 4 bases and J 3 bases, with 10 bases left between them. The CDR3 has 14 amino acids. The CDR3 loop reads CASSPTRANEKLFF. CDR3 in DNA: TGTGCCAGCAGCCCGACGCGTGCTAATGAAAAACTGTTTTTT.

The chain joins TRBV6-6 to TRBJ2-7; D is possibly TRBD1 (6 bases). The CDR3 totals 15 residues. V was pared by 5 bases and J by 3 bases, with 17 bases between. Germline CDR1 is MNHNY and CDR2 is SVGAGI (reference sequence). CDR3: CASSPRSDRNYEQYF. DNA for the CDR3: TGTGCCAGCAGTCCCAGATCGGACAGAAACTACGAGCAGTACTTC.

This chain links TRBV4-3 with TRBJ2-1; possibly TRBD1 for D (5 bases). Between the trimmed V and J ends, which lost 0 bases and 4 bases, there was a span of 13 bases. CDR1 LGHNA and CDR2 YSLEER come from the germline V gene. The CDR3 is 16 residues long. The CDR3 DNA reads as TGCGCCAGCAGCCAAGATGCGCAGGGTGGGTACAATGAGCAGTTCTTC. Translated: CASSQDAQGGYNEQFF.